A single sample is the source of the 2 T cell receptor beta chains below, sequenced in a study of OX40 agonist ivuxolimab in advanced cancers. Clones were read by immunoSEQ multiplex PCR, and TCRdb kept only the in-frame ones, dropping some. The sample has 65,000 to 70,000 clones; around 91% are singletons. Here the sequenced sample was CD4+ or CD8+ T cells sorted from blood, taken in a trial of the OX40 agonist ivuxolimab. The receptors derive from an adult with an advanced solid tumor such as melanoma, head and neck, liver or kidney cancer.

The gene calls are TRBV18 and TRBJ1-1, with 7 bases matching TRBD1. CDR3 length equals 16 residues. V dropped 5 bases and J dropped 7; count of bases not matched to a gene: 16. Looked up from germline, CDR1 is KGHSH and CDR2 is LQKENI. For the CDR3, the DNA is TGTGCCAGCTCATCGAGCCAGGATTTCCCAGGGGGTGAAGCTTTCTTT. Its translation: CASSSSQDFPGGEAFF.

The chain carries TRBV5-4 and TRBJ2-7; 8 nucleotides align to TRBD2. This CDR3 comprises 14 residues. J gave up 1 base and V 5 bases, and 5 bases lay outside the gene matches. Germline V CDR1 and CDR2: SGHNT, YYREEE (reference sequence). CDR3 coding DNA: TGTGCCAGCAGTGCGGGGGGCCTTTCCTACGAGCAGTACTTC. As protein: CASSAGGLSYEQYF. The entire variable domain, with the rest obtained from reference TRBV5-4 and TRBJ2-7, is as follows: ETGVTQSPTHLIKTRGQQVTLRCSSQSGHNTVSWYQQALGQGPQFIFQYYREEENGRGNFPPRFSGLQFPNYSSELNVNALELDDSALYLCASSAGGLSYEQYFGPGTRLTVT.